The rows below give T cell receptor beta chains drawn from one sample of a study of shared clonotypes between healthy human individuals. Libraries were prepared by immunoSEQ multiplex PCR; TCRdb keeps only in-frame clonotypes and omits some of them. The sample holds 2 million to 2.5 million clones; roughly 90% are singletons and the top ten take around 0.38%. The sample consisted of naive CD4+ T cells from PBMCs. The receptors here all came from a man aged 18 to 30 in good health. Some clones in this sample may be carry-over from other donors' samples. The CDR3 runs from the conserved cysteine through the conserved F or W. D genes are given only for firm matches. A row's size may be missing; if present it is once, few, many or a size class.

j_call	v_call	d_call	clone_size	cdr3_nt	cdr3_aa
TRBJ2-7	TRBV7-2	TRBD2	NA	TGTGCCAGCAGCAAAGCCGGGACTAGCGGGAGATCCTACGAGCAGTACTTC	CASSKAGTSGRSYEQYF
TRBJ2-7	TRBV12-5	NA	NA	TGTGCTAGTGGTTTGCTGAGGGGATTACGGGAGCAGTACTTC	CASGLLRGLREQYF
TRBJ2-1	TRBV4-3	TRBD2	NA	TGCGCCAGCAGCCAAGGTCCGGGAGGAGGGCCGAGTGAGCAGTTCTTC	CASSQGPGGGPSEQFF
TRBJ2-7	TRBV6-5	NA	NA	TGTGCCAGCAGTTCTCCACAGGGTAGGGTCTACGAGCAGTACTTC	CASSSPQGRVYEQYF
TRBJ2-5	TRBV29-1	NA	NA	TGCAGCGTTGAAGGTCAGGCTAGCTTGGAGACCCAGTACTTC	CSVEGQASLETQYF
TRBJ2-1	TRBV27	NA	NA	TGTGCCAGCAGTTTGAGCCCATGGAGCTCCTACAATGAGCAGTTCTTC	CASSLSPWSSYNEQFF
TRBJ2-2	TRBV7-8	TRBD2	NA	TGTGCCAGCAGCTTAGCTGGGACTAGCGGGAGGGCCGGGGAGCTGTTTTTT	CASSLAGTSGRAGELFF
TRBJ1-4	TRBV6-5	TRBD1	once	TGTGCCAGCAGTTCTTCAGGGACAGGGAGTGAAAAACTGTTTTTT	CASSSSGTGSEKLFF
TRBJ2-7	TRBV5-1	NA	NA	TGCGCCAGCAGCTTGGTCCCCGTCTCCTACGAGCAGTACTTC	CASSLVPVSYEQYF
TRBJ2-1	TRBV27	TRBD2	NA	TGTGCCAGCAGTTTATCGTCGGGACTAGCGGGAAAGGCCTACAATGAGCAGTTCTTC	CASSLSSGLAGKAYNEQFF
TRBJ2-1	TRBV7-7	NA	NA	TGTGCCAGCAGCCCCAACGGCATCCGCGGGAATGAGCAGTTCTTC	CASSPNGIRGNEQFF
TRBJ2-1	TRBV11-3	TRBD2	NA	TGTGCCAGCAGCGTGGCTAGCGGGAGGCCACAGTTCTTC	CASSVASGRPQFF
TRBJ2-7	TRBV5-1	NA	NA	TGCGCCAGCAGCCACCAGGGCCAACTACCCCACGAGCAGTACTTC	CASSHQGQLPHEQYF
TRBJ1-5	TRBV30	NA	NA	TGTGCCTGGAGTGTACGGGCCGATCAGCCCCAGCATTTT	CAWSVRADQPQHF
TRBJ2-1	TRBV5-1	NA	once	TGCGCCAGCACCGGGGGCCTCACCTACAATGAGCAGTTCTTC	CASTGGLTYNEQFF
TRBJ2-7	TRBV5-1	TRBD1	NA	TGCGCCAGCAGCCTGGGACAGCCCCCCTACGAGCAGTACTTC	CASSLGQPPYEQYF
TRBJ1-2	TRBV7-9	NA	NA	TGTGCCAGCAGCTTAGGCCCCCAAGTCTACACCTTC	CASSLGPQVYTF
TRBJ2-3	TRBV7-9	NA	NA	TGTGCCAGCAGCTTAGCGGGGGGAGATACGCAGTATTTT	CASSLAGGDTQYF
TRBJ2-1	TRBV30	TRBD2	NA	TGTGCCTGGAGAGCGGGAGGGACTGACAATGAGCAGTTCTTC	CAWRAGGTDNEQFF
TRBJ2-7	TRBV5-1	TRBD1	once	TGCGCCAGCAGCTTGAACAGGGGGTACGAGCAGTACTTC	CASSLNRGYEQYF
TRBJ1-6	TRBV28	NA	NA	TGTGCCAGCAGTTTAGGTGGCCGCTCCTATAATTCACCCCTCCACTTT	CASSLGGRSYNSPLHF
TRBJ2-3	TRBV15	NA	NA	TGTGCCACCAGCAGAGATTTGAATGGTGGCACAGATACGCAGTATTTT	CATSRDLNGGTDTQYF
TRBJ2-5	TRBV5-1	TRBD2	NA	TGCGCCAGCAGCTCGGGACTAGCGGGAGGGGGAGAGACCCAGTACTTC	CASSSGLAGGGETQYF
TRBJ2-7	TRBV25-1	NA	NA	TGTGCCAGCAGTAAAACTACTCCCGCATGGAACGAGCAGTACTTC	CASSKTTPAWNEQYF
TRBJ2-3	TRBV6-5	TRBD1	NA	TGTGCCAGCAGAATCCCGGGACAGGGGATCCATACGCAGTATTTT	CASRIPGQGIHTQYF
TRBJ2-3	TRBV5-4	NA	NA	TGTGCCAGCAGCTTGGGGAGGGATACGCAGTATTTT	CASSLGRDTQYF
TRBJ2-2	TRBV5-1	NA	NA	TGCGCCAGCAGCTCAACCGGGACACAGATACCCGGGGAGCTGTTTTTT	CASSSTGTQIPGELFF
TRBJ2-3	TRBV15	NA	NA	TGTGCCACCAGCAGAGAGGCCCCGGGGAACACAGATACGCAGTATTTT	CATSREAPGNTDTQYF
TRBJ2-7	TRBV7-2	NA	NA	TGTGCCAGCAGCTTAGATCTCCGCATCTACGAGCAGTACTTC	CASSLDLRIYEQYF
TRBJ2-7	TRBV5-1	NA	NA	TGCGCCAGCAGCCTTGACAGGTCCTACGAGCAGTACTTC	CASSLDRSYEQYF
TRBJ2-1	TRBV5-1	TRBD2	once	TGCGCCAGCAGCTCTGGGATGGTAGCGGGAGTGGATGAGCAGTTCTTC	CASSSGMVAGVDEQFF
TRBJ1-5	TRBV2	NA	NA	TGTGCCAGCAGTGAACTGGTACAGCCCCAGCATTTT	CASSELVQPQHF
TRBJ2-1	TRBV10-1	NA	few	TGCGCCAGCAGTGAGAGTCACTACAATGAGCAGTTCTTC	CASSESHYNEQFF
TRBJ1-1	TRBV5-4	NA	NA	TGTGCCAGCAGCTTTGGGGCTGAAGCTTTCTTT	CASSFGAEAFF
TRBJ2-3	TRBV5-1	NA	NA	TGCGCCAGCAGCTTCGCAGGACAGACAGATACGCAGTATTTT	CASSFAGQTDTQYF
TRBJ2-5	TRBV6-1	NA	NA	TGTGCCAGCAGTGAGGGTCACCCCCAAGAGACCCAGTACTTC	CASSEGHPQETQYF
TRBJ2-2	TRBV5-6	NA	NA	TGTGCCAGCAACCCCCTCGGGGGTGGGGAGCTGTTTTTT	CASNPLGGGELFF
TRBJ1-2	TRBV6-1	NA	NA	TGTGCCAGCAGTGAAGCGTACAGGAGCCGTGGCTACACCTTC	CASSEAYRSRGYTF
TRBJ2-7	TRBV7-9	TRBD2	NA	TGTGCCAGCAGCTTAGGGGGACTAGCGGGGTCCTACGAGCAGTACTTC	CASSLGGLAGSYEQYF
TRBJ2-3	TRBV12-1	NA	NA	TGTGCCAGCAGCTTTGTCCCGGCAGTCCCTCCCCCGGATACGCAGTATTTT	CASSFVPAVPPPDTQYF